What follows is one TCR beta chain and its context. The sample originates from a study of long-term antiretroviral therapy in people with HIV. Researchers ran immunoSEQ v3.0 at survey level. Sequencing used immunoSEQ multiplex PCR; TCRdb keeps in-frame clones, though not all of them. The profile shows more than 20,000 clones, roughly 87% of them singletons. The CDR3 is made up of 15 amino acids. Germline assignment: CDR1 MNHNS and CDR2 SASEGT. V lost 2 bases and J lost 8, with 18 bases in between. The receptor's source is a man aged 45 to 65 with HIV. The chain joins TRBV6-1 to TRBJ1-2; maybe TRBD1 (6 bases). The material sequenced was unsorted PBMCs, taken 1.8 years before starting antiretroviral therapy. The CDR3 coding sequence is TGTGCCAGCAGTGAAATGATACAGGGAGGTCGGGGCTACACCTTC. This translates into CASSEMIQGGRGYTF.